One sample yielded the 6 T cell receptor beta chains listed below, sequenced in a study of CD8+ T cells in alopecia areata. Reverse transcribed after extraction, RNA yielded cDNA as the sequencing template. Data came from immunoSEQ multiplex PCR; TCRdb stores just in-frame clones and leaves some out. This table has roughly 32,000 clones, approximately 56% appearing once. The sequencing input was NKG2D-high CD8+ T cells sorted from blood. These receptor sequences come from a human donor with alopecia areata.

The rearrangement joins TRBV2 to TRBJ2-1, with 9 positions matching TRBD1. Germline-derived CDR1 and CDR2 are SNHLY and FYNNEI. After removal of 5 bases from V and 1 base from J, the junction contained 6 bases not matched to a gene. This CDR3 is 16 amino acids long. The CDR3 bases are TGTGCCAGCAGTACCGGGACAGGGTTTTCCTACAATGAGCAGTTCTTC. Encoded protein: CASSTGTGFSYNEQFF.

V and J are TRBV13 and TRBJ2-1; D possibly corresponds to TRBD1 (5 bases). The CDR3 runs 16 residues. The V end was cut by 0 bases, the J end by 5 bases, with 14 bases between. From germline, CDR1 is PRHDT and CDR2 FYEKMQ (reference sequence). The CDR3 coding sequence is TGTGCCAGCAGCTTAGGAACAGGAGATTCCAACAATGAGCAGTTCTTC. Its translation is CASSLGTGDSNNEQFF.

This clone was seen more than once but under ten times. The gene calls are TRBV29-1 and TRBJ1-4; D call uncertain. The CDR3 covers 14 residues. Germline V gene sequence: CDR1 SQVTM, CDR2 ANQGSEA. V lost 2 bases and J lost 2, with 9 bases in between. In nucleotides, the CDR3 is TGCAGCGTTGAACCTCGGGGTACTAATGAAAAACTGTTTTTT. The encoded protein is CSVEPRGTNEKLFF.

The chain uses TRBV13 and TRBJ2-5; D perhaps matches TRBD2 (5 bases). Per the germline V gene, CDR1 is PRHDT and CDR2 is FYEKMQ (reference sequence). Trimming removed 8 bases at V and 4 bases at J, with 8 bases between. CDR3 size: 11 residues. CDR3: CASSRAETQYF. The CDR3 coding sequence is TGTGCCAGCTCGAGGGCAGAGACCCAGTACTTC. Looking up the rest from reference TRBV13 and TRBJ2-5 gives the full variable domain: AAGVIQSPRHLIKEKRETATLKCYPIPRHDTVYWYQQGPGQDPQFLISFYEKMQSDKGSIPDRFSAQQFSDYHSELNMSSLELGDSALYFCASSRAETQYFGPGTRLLVL.

Regarding this clone: A read error may account for a junction end that differs from germline. CDR3 in amino acids: CASSLSQRDEAFF. CDR3 coding DNA: TGTGCTAGCAGCTTAAGTCAGAGGGATGAAGCTTTCTTT. V gene TRBV7-7 combines with J gene TRBJ1-1; D remains ambiguous. The CDR3 runs to 13 residues. Germline CDR1 SSHAT, CDR2 FNYEAQ (reference sequence).

This clone has only a few counts. The chain carries TRBV29-1 and TRBJ1-1; D uncertain. The ends were cut back, 4 bases at V and 7 bases at J, with 13 bases in the middle. CDR1 is SQVTM, CDR2 ANQGSEA, per germline. The CDR3 has 12 residues. CDR3 coding DNA: TGCAGCGTTGCAACCCCCGCGGGTGAAGCTTTCTTT. Its translation is CSVATPAGEAFF.